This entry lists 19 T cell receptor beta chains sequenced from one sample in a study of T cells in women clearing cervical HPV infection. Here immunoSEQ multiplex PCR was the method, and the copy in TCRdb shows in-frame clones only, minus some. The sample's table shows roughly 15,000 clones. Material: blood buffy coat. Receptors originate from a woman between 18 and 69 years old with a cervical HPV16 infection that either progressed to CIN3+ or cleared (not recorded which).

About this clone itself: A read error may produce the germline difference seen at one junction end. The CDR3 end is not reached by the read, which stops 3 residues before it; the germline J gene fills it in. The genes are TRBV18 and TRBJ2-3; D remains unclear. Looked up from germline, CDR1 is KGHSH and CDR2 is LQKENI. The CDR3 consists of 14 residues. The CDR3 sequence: CASSSPGLQETQYF. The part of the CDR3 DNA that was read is TGTGCCAGCTCATCACCGGGCCTCCAAGAGACG. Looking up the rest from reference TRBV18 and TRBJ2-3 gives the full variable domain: NAGVMQNPRHLVRRRGQEARLRCSPMKGHSHVYWYRQLPEEGLKFMVYLQKENIIDESGMPKERFSAEFPKEGPSILRIQQVVRGDSAAYFCASSSPGLQETQYFGPGTRLTVL.

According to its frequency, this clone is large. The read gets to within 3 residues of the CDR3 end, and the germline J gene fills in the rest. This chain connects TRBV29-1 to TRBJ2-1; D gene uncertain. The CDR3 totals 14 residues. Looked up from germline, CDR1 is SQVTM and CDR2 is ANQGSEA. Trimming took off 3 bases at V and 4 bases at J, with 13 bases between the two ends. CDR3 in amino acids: CSVDSLEVYNEQFF. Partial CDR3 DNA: TGCAGCGTTGACAGTCTAGAGGTGTACAATGAG.

CDR3 DNA (partial): TGCGCCAGCAGCCAAGAAGGACTTGGGAACACTGAA. It codes for CASSQEGLGNTE. The complete CDR3 sequence is CASSQEGLGNTEAFF. This rearrangement joins TRBV4-1 to TRBJ1-1; no firm D call. The read terminates 3 residues ahead of where the CDR3 ends, so the germline J gene completes it. The V and J ends lost 0 bases and 1 base respectively, with 9 bases between them. Germline lookup yields CDR1 MGHRA and CDR2 YSYEKL. This CDR3 region has 15 residues.

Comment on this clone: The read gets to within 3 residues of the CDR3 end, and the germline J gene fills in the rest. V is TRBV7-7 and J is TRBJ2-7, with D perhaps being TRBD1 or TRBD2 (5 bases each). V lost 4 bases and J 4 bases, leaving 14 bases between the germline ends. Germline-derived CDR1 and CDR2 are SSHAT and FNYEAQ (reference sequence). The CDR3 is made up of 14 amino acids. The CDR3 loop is CASSSRGPRYEQYF. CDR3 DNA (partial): TGTGCCAGCAGCTCGAGGGGTCCCCGATACGAG.

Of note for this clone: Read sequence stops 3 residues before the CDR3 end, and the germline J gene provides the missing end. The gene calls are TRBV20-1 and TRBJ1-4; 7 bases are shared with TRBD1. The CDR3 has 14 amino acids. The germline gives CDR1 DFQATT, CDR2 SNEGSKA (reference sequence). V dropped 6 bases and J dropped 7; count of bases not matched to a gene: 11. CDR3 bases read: TGCAGTGCCCAGGACCGACCAGGGGGTGAAAAA. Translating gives CSAQDRPGGEK. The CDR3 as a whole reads CSAQDRPGGEKLFF.

CDR3 DNA, as far as it was read: TGCGCCAGCAGCCCGAGGGGGGGCGGAGACACTGAA. This gives the protein CASSPRGGGDTE. The whole CDR3 sequence reads CASSPRGGGDTEAFF. The V gene is TRBV5-1, the J gene TRBJ1-1, with D perhaps TRBD1 (6 bases). Coverage ceases 3 residues before the CDR3 finishes, and the germline J gene fills in the end. The CDR3 length is 15 residues. V lost 4 bases and J 3 bases, leaving 16 bases between the germline ends. Per germline, CDR1 SGHRS and CDR2 YFSETQ. The complete variable domain, with remaining parts taken from reference TRBV5-1 and TRBJ1-1, reads KAGVTQTPRYLIKTRGQQVTLSCSPISGHRSVSWYQQTPGQGLQFLFEYFSETQRNKGNFPGRFSGRQFSNSRSEMNVSTLELGDSALYLCASSPRGGGDTEAFFGQGTRLTVV.

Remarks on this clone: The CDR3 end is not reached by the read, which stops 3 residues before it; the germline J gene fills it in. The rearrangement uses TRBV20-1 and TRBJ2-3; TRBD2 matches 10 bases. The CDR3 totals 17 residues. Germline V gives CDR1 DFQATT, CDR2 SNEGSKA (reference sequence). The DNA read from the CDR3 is TGCAGTGCTAGAGTAGTAGGGCTAGCGGGAGCCCAAGAGACG. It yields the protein CSARVVGLAGAQET. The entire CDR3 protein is CSARVVGLAGAQETQYF.

The chain's CDR3 is CASSYGLASETQYF. The CDR3 bases that were read are TGTGCCAGCAGTTACGGACTAGCGAGCGAGACG. The V call is TRBV6-2 or TRBV6-3, the J call TRBJ2-3; 9 bases map to TRBD2. The read gets to within 3 residues of the CDR3 end, and the germline J gene fills in the rest. The CDR3 spans 14 residues. Per germline, CDR1 MNHEY and CDR2 SVGEGT.

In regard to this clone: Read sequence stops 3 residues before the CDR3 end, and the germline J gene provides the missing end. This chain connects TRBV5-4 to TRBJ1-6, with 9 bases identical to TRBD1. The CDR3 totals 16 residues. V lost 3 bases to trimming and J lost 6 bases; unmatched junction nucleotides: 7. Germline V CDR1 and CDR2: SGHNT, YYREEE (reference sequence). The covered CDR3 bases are TGTGCCAGCAGCTCCGTGACAGGGGGTTCTAATTCACCC. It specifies CASSSVTGGSNSP. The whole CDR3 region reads CASSSVTGGSNSPLHF.

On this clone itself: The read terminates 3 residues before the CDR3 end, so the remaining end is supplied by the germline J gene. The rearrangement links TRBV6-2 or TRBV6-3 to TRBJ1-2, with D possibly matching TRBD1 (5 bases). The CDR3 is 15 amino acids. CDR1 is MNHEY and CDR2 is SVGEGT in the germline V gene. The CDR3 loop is CASTNPDSSRGGYTF. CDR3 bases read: TGTGCCAGCACCAACCCCGACAGTTCTCGAGGCGGC.

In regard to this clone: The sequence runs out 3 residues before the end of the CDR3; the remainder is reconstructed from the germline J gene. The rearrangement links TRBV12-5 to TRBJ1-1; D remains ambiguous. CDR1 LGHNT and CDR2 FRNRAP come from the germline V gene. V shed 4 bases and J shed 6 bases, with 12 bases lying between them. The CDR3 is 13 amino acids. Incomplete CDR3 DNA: TGTGCTAGTGGTTCTCAAGGTAAAGCTGAA. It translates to CASGSQGKAE. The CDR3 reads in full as CASGSQGKAEAFF.

The CDR3 region is CASSTDRNQPQHF. The DNA read from the CDR3 is TGTGCCAGCTCAACGGACAGGAATCAGCCC. This chain uses TRBV18 with TRBJ1-5; 7 bases map to TRBD1. Read coverage stops 3 residues before the CDR3 terminus; the germline J gene supplies the remainder. Germline lookup yields CDR1 KGHSH and CDR2 LQKENI. CDR3 length equals 13 residues. Losses at the gene ends were 5 bases for V and 4 bases for J; bases not matched to a gene: 2. The whole variable domain, remainder taken from reference TRBV18 and TRBJ1-5, is NAGVMQNPRHLVRRRGQEARLRCSPMKGHSHVYWYRQLPEEGLKFMVYLQKENIIDESGMPKERFSAEFPKEGPSILRIQQVVRGDSAAYFCASSTDRNQPQHFGDGTRLSIL.

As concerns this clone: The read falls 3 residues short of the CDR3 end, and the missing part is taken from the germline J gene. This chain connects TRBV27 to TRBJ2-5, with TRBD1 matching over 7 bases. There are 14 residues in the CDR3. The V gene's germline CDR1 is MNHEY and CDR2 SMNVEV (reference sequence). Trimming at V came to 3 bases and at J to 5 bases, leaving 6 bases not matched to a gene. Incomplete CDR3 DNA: TGTGCCAGCAGTTTCCTAGGGGGCCTGGAGACC. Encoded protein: CASSFLGGLET. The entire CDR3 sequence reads CASSFLGGLETQYF.

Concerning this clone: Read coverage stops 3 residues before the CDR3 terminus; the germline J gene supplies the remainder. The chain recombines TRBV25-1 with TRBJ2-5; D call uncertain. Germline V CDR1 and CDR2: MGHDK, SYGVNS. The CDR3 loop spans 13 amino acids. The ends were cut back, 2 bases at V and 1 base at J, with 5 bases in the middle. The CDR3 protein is CASSEGSQETQYF. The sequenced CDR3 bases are TGTGCCAGCAGTGAAGGCAGCCAAGAGACC.

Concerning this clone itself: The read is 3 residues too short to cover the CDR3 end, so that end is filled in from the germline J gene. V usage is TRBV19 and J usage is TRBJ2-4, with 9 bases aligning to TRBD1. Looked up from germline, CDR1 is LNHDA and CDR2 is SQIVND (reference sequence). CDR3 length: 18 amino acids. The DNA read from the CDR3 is TGTGCCAGTAGTCCACCACCAGGGGCGGGACAGGGAGCAAAAGGT. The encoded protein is CASSPPPGAGQGAKG. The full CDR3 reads CASSPPPGAGQGAKGQYF. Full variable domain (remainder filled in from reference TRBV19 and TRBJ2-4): DGGITQSPKYLFRKEGQNVTLSCEQNLNHDAMYWYRQDPGQGLRLIYYSQIVNDFQKGDIAEGYSVSREKKESFPLTVTSAQKNPTAFYLCASSPPPGAGQGAKGQYFGAGTRLSVL.

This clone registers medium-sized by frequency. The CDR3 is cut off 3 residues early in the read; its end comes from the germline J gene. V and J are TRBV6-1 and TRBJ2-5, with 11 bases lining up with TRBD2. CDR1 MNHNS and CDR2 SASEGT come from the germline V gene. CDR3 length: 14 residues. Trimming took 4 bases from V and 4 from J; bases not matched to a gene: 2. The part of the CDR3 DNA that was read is TGTGCCAGCAGTGCAGGACTAGCGGGAGAGACC. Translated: CASSAGLAGET. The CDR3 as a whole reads CASSAGLAGETQYF.

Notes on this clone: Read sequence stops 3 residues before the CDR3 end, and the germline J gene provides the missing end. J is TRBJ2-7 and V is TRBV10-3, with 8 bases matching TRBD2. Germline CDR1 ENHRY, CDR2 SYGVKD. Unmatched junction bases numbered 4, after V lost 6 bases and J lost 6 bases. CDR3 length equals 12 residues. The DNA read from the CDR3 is TGTGCCATCAGCCGGACTAGCCTCGAG. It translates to CAISRTSLE. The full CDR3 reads CAISRTSLEQYF.

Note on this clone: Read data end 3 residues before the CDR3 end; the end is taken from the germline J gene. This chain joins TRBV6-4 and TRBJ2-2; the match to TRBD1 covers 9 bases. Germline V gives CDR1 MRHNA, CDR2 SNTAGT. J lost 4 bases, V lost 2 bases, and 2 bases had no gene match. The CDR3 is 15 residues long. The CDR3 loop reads CASSDGQGSTGELFF. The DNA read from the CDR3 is TGTGCCAGCAGTGACGGACAGGGGTCCACCGGGGAG.

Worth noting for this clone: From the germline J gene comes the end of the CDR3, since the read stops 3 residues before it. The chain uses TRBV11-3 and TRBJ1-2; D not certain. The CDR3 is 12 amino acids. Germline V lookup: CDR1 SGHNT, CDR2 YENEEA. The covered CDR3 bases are TGTGCCAGCAGCCTCGACTCCTACGAC. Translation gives CASSLDSYD. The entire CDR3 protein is CASSLDSYDYTF.